The 5 T cell receptor beta chains below all came from one sample that was sequenced in a study of T cell responses to AZD1222 COVID-19 vaccine. Method: immunoSEQ multiplex PCR; TCRdb's copy keeps in-frame clones and lacks some. The sample has 150,000 or so clones, 70% to 90% seen once. This material consisted of peripheral blood, taken on day 0 of AZD1222 vaccination. The receptors were sampled from an adult in good health.

The chain combines TRBV28 with TRBJ2-1; the D is unclear. This CDR3 spans 11 amino acids. The V end was cut by 5 bases, the J end by 8 bases, with 7 bases between. Germline loops: CDR1 MDHEN, CDR2 SYDVKM. CDR3 coding DNA: TGTGCCAGCAGTCCCCTGGATGAGCAGTTCTTC. It is translated as CASSPLDEQFF. The full variable domain, rest sourced from reference TRBV28 and TRBJ2-1, is DVKVTQSSRYLVKRTGEKVFLECVQDMDHENMFWYRQDPGLGLRLIYFSYDVKMKEKGDIPEGYSVSREKKERFSLILESASTNQTSMYLCASSPLDEQFFGPGTRLTVL.

J is TRBJ1-2 and V is TRBV15; TRBD1 aligns across 8 bases. Germline lookup yields CDR1 LNHNV and CDR2 YYDKDF (reference sequence). V was clipped by 1 base and J by 4 bases; unmatched bases: 5. The CDR3 contains 15 residues. The CDR3 is CATSRVTGGGYGYTF. The CDR3 DNA follows: TGTGCCACCAGCAGAGTAACAGGGGGTGGCTATGGCTACACCTTC.

V usage is TRBV28 and J usage is TRBJ1-6, with no clear D. The CDR3 contains 16 residues. The germline V and J ends were trimmed by 10 bases and 0 bases, with 16 bases remaining between them. Germline V gives CDR1 MDHEN, CDR2 SYDVKM. CDR3 DNA sequence: TGTGCCACCTCGAAGAAATCCAGCTCCTATAATTCACCCCTCCACTTT. Its protein is CATSKKSSSYNSPLHF.

This sequence joins TRBV3-1 (or the pseudogene TRBV3-2) and TRBJ1-6, with D possibly TRBD1 on 6 matching bases. The CDR3 consists of 15 residues. V dropped 1 base and J dropped 9 bases, with 13 bases sitting between them. Germline assignment: CDR1 LGHDT and CDR2 YNNKEL (reference sequence). The CDR3, as DNA: TGTGCCAGCAGCCAAGGGCAGGGGAACATTTCACCCCTCCACTTT. The encoded protein is CASSQGQGNISPLHF.

The chain has TRBV4-2 and TRBJ1-3, with D possibly TRBD1 on 5 matching bases. V gave up 4 bases and J gave up 4 bases, with 14 bases separating them. Germline CDR1 reads LGHNA; CDR2 reads YNFKEQ. The CDR3 is made up of 15 amino acids. The DNA for the CDR3 is TGTGCCAGCAGCCCCATTGGGGCTGCCGGAAACACCATATATTTT. The encoded protein is CASSPIGAAGNTIYF.